A selection of T cell receptor beta chains follows, all from one sample in a study of early T cells in non-severe SARS-CoV-2 infection. TCRdb ran MiXCR on the 5' RACE reads and lists one entry per CDR3 protein. The sample holds tens of thousands of distinct CDR3 sequences, more than 9% seen once. Sample: whole blood. Receptors originate from an adult who was a healthcare worker with PCR-confirmed SARS-CoV-2 infection or an uninfected control (not recorded which). CDR3s include the opening cysteine and the closing phenylalanine or tryptophan. The D gene is left open where the match is weak. Expanded clones get a size class; other rows say once, few or many, or leave the size out.

clone size	D gene	J gene	V gene	CDR3 protein	CDR3 DNA
many	.	TRBJ1-6	TRBV12-3/TRBV12-4	CASSLGAGNSPLHF	TGTGCCAGCAGTTTAGGGGCTGGGAATTCACCCCTCCACTTT
.	.	TRBJ2-1	TRBV3-1	CASSLSNEQFF	TGTGCCAGCAGCCTCTCAAATGAGCAGTTCTTC
many	.	TRBJ1-5	TRBV4-1	CASSQRHLDQPQHF	TGCGCCAGCAGCCAGAGACACCTCGATCAGCCCCAGCATTTT
many	TRBD1	TRBJ1-1	TRBV18	CASSAQPGQGAIEAFF	TGTGCCAGCTCAGCGCAACCGGGACAGGGAGCGATTGAAGCTTTCTTT
many	.	TRBJ1-2	TRBV7-2	CASSRPGPGAYGYTF	TGTGCCAGCAGCCGACCGGGCCCAGGAGCCTATGGCTACACCTTC
.	.	TRBJ2-1	TRBV12-3/TRBV12-4	CASSLSRFLYNEQFF	TGTGCCAGCAGTTTGTCCCGATTTTTATACAATGAGCAGTTCTTC
.	.	TRBJ1-5	TRBV2	CASSIQGGNQPQHF	TGTGCCAGCAGTATTCAGGGCGGCAATCAGCCCCAGCATTTT
few	.	TRBJ2-2	TRBV7-9	CASSLNQDTGELFF	TGTGCCAGCAGCTTAAATCAGGACACCGGGGAGCTGTTTTTT
.	.	TRBJ2-1	TRBV5-1	CASSFQMREQFF	TGCGCCAGCAGCTTCCAGATGAGAGAGCAGTTCTTC
.	TRBD2	TRBJ2-3	TRBV20-1	CSATASGPLRYTDTQYF	TGCAGTGCTACCGCTAGCGGGCCCTTAAGATACACAGATACGCAGTATTTT
many	TRBD1	TRBJ1-1	TRBV2	CAGQGARVANTEAFF	TGTGCCGGACAGGGGGCCCGAGTCGCGAACACTGAAGCTTTCTTT
few	.	TRBJ1-2	TRBV12-2	CASRLEKYRALLYGYTF	TGTGCAAGTCGCTTAGAAAAGTACAGGGCCTTGCTCTATGGCTACACCTTC
few	.	TRBJ1-1	TRBV6-2/TRBV6-3	CASSYTQGRLGTEAFF	TGTGCCAGCAGTTACACCCAGGGACGCCTGGGCACTGAAGCTTTCTTT
few	.	TRBJ2-7	TRBV3-1	CASSLQRAGEQYF	TGTGCCAGCAGCCTTCAAAGGGCTGGGGAGCAGTACTTC
.	.	TRBJ2-1	TRBV7-2	CASSFWGYGGNEQFF	TGTGCCAGCAGCTTTTGGGGGTACGGAGGAAATGAGCAGTTCTTC
.	.	TRBJ1-5	TRBV2	CASKPSYSNQPQHF	TGTGCCAGCAAGCCAAGTTATAGCAATCAGCCCCAGCATTTT
.	TRBD1	TRBJ1-4	TRBV2	CASRRTGRPEKLFF	TGTGCCAGCAGACGGACAGGGAGGCCTGAAAAACTGTTTTTT
few	TRBD2	TRBJ2-2	TRBV27	CASRRGGRNTGELFF	TGTGCCAGCAGGCGGGGAGGGAGGAACACCGGGGAGCTGTTTTTT
.	.	TRBJ1-1	TRBV7-3	CASSPQLTNTEAFF	TGTGCCAGCAGCCCGCAATTAACCAACACTGAAGCTTTCTTT
many	.	TRBJ2-5	TRBV20-1	CSASQGETQYF	TGCAGTGCTTCCCAAGGCGAGACCCAGTACTTC
.	.	TRBJ2-3	TRBV28	CASSTPGRRTDTQYF	TGTGCCAGCAGTACACCGGGACGGCGCACAGATACGCAGTATTTT
many	TRBD1	TRBJ1-5	TRBV10-3	CAIGTGGQPQHF	TGTGCCATCGGGACAGGGGGACAGCCCCAGCATTTT
few	.	TRBJ1-1	TRBV7-9	CASSPRDGSGFF	TGTGCCAGCAGCCCAAGGGACGGATCGGGTTTCTTT
few	.	TRBJ2-3	TRBV29-1	CSVAAGGNTQYF	TGCAGCGTTGCCGCTGGGGGAAATACGCAGTATTTT
many	.	TRBJ1-2	TRBV12-3/TRBV12-4	CASSVRARSYTF	TGTGCCAGCAGTGTCCGGGCCAGGAGCTACACCTTC
many	.	TRBJ2-1	TRBV5-1	CASSLAYSLDEQFF	TGCGCCAGCAGCTTGGCCTATAGCCTGGATGAGCAGTTCTTC
.	TRBD1	TRBJ1-5	TRBV7-2	CASSAKATGGSSNQPQHF	TGTGCCAGCAGCGCAAAGGCGACAGGGGGCAGTAGCAATCAGCCCCAGCATTTT
many	.	TRBJ2-4	TRBV7-2	CASSGRTPEIQYF	TGTGCCAGCAGCGGAAGGACACCTGAGATTCAGTACTTC
.	TRBD1	TRBJ2-5	TRBV24-1	CATSDPGQGQETQYF	TGTGCCACCAGTGACCCCGGACAGGGCCAAGAGACCCAGTACTTC
.	TRBD2	TRBJ2-4	TRBV12-3/TRBV12-4	CASSFGLVGGRDKNIQYF	TGTGCCAGCAGTTTCGGGTTGGTTGGCGGGAGGGATAAAAACATTCAGTACTTC
.	.	TRBJ2-7	TRBV27	CASSLPGGPDDEQYF	TGTGCCAGCAGTTTACCCGGGGGCCCGGACGACGAGCAGTACTTC
many	.	TRBJ2-3	TRBV7-9	CASSLDPAGQYF	TGTGCCAGCAGCTTAGACCCCGCTGGGCAGTATTTT
few	TRBD1	TRBJ2-5	TRBV7-2	CASSLDRGLSETQYF	TGTGCCAGCAGCTTAGACAGGGGGCTTTCAGAGACCCAGTACTTC
many	TRBD1	TRBJ2-5	TRBV7-2	CASSPDRGLRQLQTQYF	TGTGCCAGCAGCCCGGACAGGGGGCTGCGTCAGTTACAGACCCAGTACTTC
many	.	TRBJ2-3	TRBV5-1	CASSRRSTDTQYF	TGCGCCAGCAGCCGACGGAGCACAGATACGCAGTATTTT
few	.	TRBJ1-1	TRBV6-5	CASSHRSVGRSEAFF	TGTGCCAGCAGCCACAGGAGCGTAGGCCGATCTGAAGCTTTCTTT
.	.	TRBJ2-2	TRBV11-3	CASSLVRMTAPMNTGELFF	TGTGCCAGCAGCTTAGTCCGGATGACTGCCCCAATGAACACCGGGGAGCTGTTTTTT
.	TRBD1	TRBJ2-3	TRBV6-9	CASSAQGDNLDGETQYF	TGTGCCAGCAGTGCTCAGGGGGATAACTTAGATGGGGAGACGCAGTATTTT